This T cell receptor beta chain was profiled in a study of OX40 agonist ivuxolimab in advanced cancers. Clones were read by immunoSEQ multiplex PCR, and TCRdb kept only the in-frame ones, dropping some. The data show about 48,000 clones, 70% to 85% seen once. The material was CD4+ or CD8+ T cells sorted from blood, obtained in a trial of the OX40 agonist ivuxolimab. The sequence was collected from an adult with an advanced solid tumor such as melanoma, head and neck, liver or kidney cancer.

CDR3 nucleotides: TGTGCCTGGAGTGTACAAGTTAATGAAAAACTGTTTTTT. This sequence encodes CAWSVQVNEKLFF. V and J are TRBV30 and TRBJ1-4; D ambiguous. CDR3 length: 13 residues. V lost 0 bases to trimming and J lost 4 bases, with 6 bases between them. CDR1 and CDR2 from the germline V gene are GTSNPN and SVGIG (reference sequence).